The 11 T cell receptor beta chains reported below all come from one sample, sequenced in a study of beta chain features in type 1 diabetes. Whole-study findings and limits: Among all four CD4+ subsets, Type 1 diabetes patients had TCRB CDR3s that were moderately but significantly shorter.

The authors reverse transcribed all of the isolated RNA, so sequencing captured expressed TCRB transcripts. Produced via immunoSEQ multiplex PCR; TCRdb's table is partial and in-frame only. The table has under 250,000 clones, about 15% seen once. Their antigen targets remain unknown. Sequencing was done on a sample of naive CD4+ T cells from blood. The receptors were sampled from a man in his thirties or forties with type 1 diabetes.

This chain links TRBV19 with TRBJ2-2; maybe TRBD1 (5 bases). Deletions cut 1 base from V and 5 bases from J, with 8 bases between. The CDR3 runs to 14 residues. CDR1 LNHDA and CDR2 SQIVND come from the germline V gene (reference sequence). CDR3 sequence: CASSIAQGTGELFF. The CDR3 DNA follows: TGTGCCAGTAGTATAGCTCAGGGTACCGGGGAGCTGTTTTTT.

This clone was found a few times. The chain carries TRBV28 and TRBJ2-7, with 9 bases identical to TRBD2. CDR1 MDHEN and CDR2 SYDVKM come from the germline V gene. V trimming: 4 bases; J trimming: 0 bases; junction bases outside the gene matches: 10. This CDR3 spans 17 amino acids. CDR3: CASSSRLAAKSSYEQYF. The CDR3 DNA reads TGTGCCAGCAGTTCCCGACTAGCGGCAAAGAGCTCCTACGAGCAGTACTTC.

The rearrangement joins TRBV10-3 to TRBJ2-5, with 7 bases identical to TRBD1. The trim removed 10 bases at V and 1 base at J, leaving 6 bases unmatched. The CDR3 loop spans 13 amino acids. Germline CDR1 reads ENHRY; CDR2 reads SYGVKD. This CDR3 reads CATLTGFQETQYF. CDR3 in DNA: TGTGCCACCCTGACAGGGTTCCAAGAGACCCAGTACTTC.

The chain employs TRBV7-9 and TRBJ2-1, with 8 bases identical to TRBD2. The CDR3 is 13 residues long. Unmatched junction bases numbered 3, after V lost 5 bases and J lost 6 bases. The germline gives CDR1 SEHNR, CDR2 FQNEAQ (reference sequence). CDR3 protein: CASSNSGGNEQFF. DNA of the CDR3: TGTGCCAGCAGCAACAGCGGGGGCAATGAGCAGTTCTTC.

This clone was found a few times. The chain recombines TRBV7-2 with TRBJ1-1, with 7 bases that match TRBD1. CDR1 and CDR2 (germline): SGHTA, FQGNSA. The CDR3 runs to 16 residues. V gave up 5 bases and J gave up 8 bases; unmatched junction bases: 17. The CDR3 sequence: CASSAIAGLQGREAFF. The CDR3 DNA follows: TGTGCCAGCAGCGCCATCGCGGGCTTACAGGGGAGGGAAGCTTTCTTT.

This clone was observed a few times. The genes are TRBV25-1 and TRBJ2-3, with TRBD2 matching 13 bases. This CDR3 spans 15 amino acids. V lost 4 bases and J lost 4; bases outside the gene matches: 2. Germline CDR1 MGHDK, CDR2 SYGVNS. The CDR3 DNA reads as TGTGCCAGCAGTGGGACTAGCGGGGGAGCAGATACGCAGTATTTT. Its protein product is CASSGTSGGADTQYF.

The chain uses TRBV10-3 and TRBJ1-1; 7 bases fit TRBD1. V was clipped by 0 bases and J by 8 bases; unmatched bases: 3. The CDR3 extends over 13 amino acids. Germline V gene lookup returns CDR1 ENHRY and CDR2 SYGVKD. CDR3 DNA sequence: TGTGCCATCAGTGAGTCGATGGGACAGGAAGCTTTCTTT. Translation: CAISESMGQEAFF.

V usage is TRBV7-9 and J usage is TRBJ2-3, with 14 bases lining up with TRBD2. The CDR3 runs 16 residues. Germline V gene lookup returns CDR1 SEHNR and CDR2 FQNEAQ (reference sequence). After removal of 3 bases from V and 2 bases from J, the junction contained 1 base not matched to a gene. CDR3 nucleotide sequence: TGTGCCAGCAGCTTGACTAGCGGGAGGGCCACAGATACGCAGTATTTT. As protein: CASSLTSGRATDTQYF. Together with reference TRBV7-9 and TRBJ2-3, the CDR3 gives the full variable domain: DTGVSQNPRHKITKRGQNVTFRCDPISEHNRLYWYRQTLGQGPEFLTYFQNEAQLEKSRLLSDRFSAERPKGSFSTLEIQRTEQGDSAMYLCASSLTSGRATDTQYFGPGTRLTVL.

The rearrangement links TRBV5-4 to TRBJ2-3; D is ambiguous. V lost 5 bases, J lost 3 bases, and 13 bases lay in between. This CDR3 has 14 residues. CDR1 is SGHNT and CDR2 is YYREEE in the germline V gene (reference sequence). This chain's CDR3 is CASRLQFRTDTQYF. CDR3 nucleotides: TGTGCCAGCAGATTACAATTCAGAACAGATACGCAGTATTTT.

V is TRBV5-1 and J is TRBJ2-3; 10 bases match TRBD2. The trim removed 5 bases at V and 1 base at J, leaving 4 bases unmatched. Germline CDR1 reads SGHRS; CDR2 reads YFSETQ. This CDR3 contains 15 residues. The CDR3 bases are TGCGCCAGCAGTACAACTAGCGGGGGCACAGATACGCAGTATTTT. Amino acids: CASSTTSGGTDTQYF. Together with reference TRBV5-1 and TRBJ2-3, the CDR3 gives the full variable domain: KAGVTQTPRYLIKTRGQQVTLSCSPISGHRSVSWYQQTPGQGLQFLFEYFSETQRNKGNFPGRFSGRQFSNSRSEMNVSTLELGDSALYLCASSTTSGGTDTQYFGPGTRLTVL.

This clone was seen more than once but under ten times. V usage is TRBV5-4 and J usage is TRBJ1-2; the match to TRBD1 covers 7 bases. The CDR3 consists of 16 residues. Trimming removed 5 bases from V and 1 base from J; junction bases left unmatched: 11. The germline V gene encodes CDR1 SGHNT and CDR2 YYREEE (reference sequence). The CDR3 sequence is CASRPSSDRSNYGYTF. The CDR3 DNA reads as TGTGCCAGCAGACCATCTTCGGACAGGAGTAACTATGGCTACACCTTC. Supplemented by reference TRBV5-4 and TRBJ1-2, the full variable domain reads ETGVTQSPTHLIKTRGQQVTLRCSSQSGHNTVSWYQQALGQGPQFIFQYYREEENGRGNFPPRFSGLQFPNYSSELNVNALELDDSALYLCASRPSSDRSNYGYTFGSGTRLTVV.